This T cell receptor beta chain came from a study of T cell changes during pregnancy in multiple sclerosis. Repertoires were generated with immunoSEQ multiplex PCR, while TCRdb's copy carries only in-frame clones and drops some. The sample shows about 89,000 clones, about 94% of them seen only once. The CDR3 covers 14 residues. In germline, CDR1 is SGHNT, CDR2 YYREEE (reference sequence). V shed 0 bases and J shed 3 bases, with 10 bases lying between them. Sequencing was performed on peripheral blood, taken in the third trimester of pregnancy. The V and J genes are TRBV5-4 and TRBJ2-7; D uncertain. The source is a female donor with multiple sclerosis, enrolled in a pregnancy study. The chain's CDR3 is CASSLAGSRYEQYF. As DNA, the CDR3 is TGTGCCAGCAGCTTGGCGGGTTCACGCTACGAGCAGTACTTC.